The 8 T cell receptor beta chains below were found in one sample sequenced in a study of PD-1 blockade in classical Hodgkin lymphoma. All patients experienced relapse after autologous stem cell transplantation, and brentuximab vedotin exposure was variable. Sequencing used immunoSEQ multiplex PCR; TCRdb keeps in-frame clones, though not all of them. Of some 100,000 clones listed, roughly 92% are singletons. The source was peripheral blood mononuclear cells (PBMCs), collected at baseline. These receptors originate from a human donor with classical Hodgkin lymphoma.

The V call is TRBV10-2, the J call TRBJ1-1; D is possibly TRBD1 (6 bases). The V end was cut by 6 bases, the J end by 0 bases, with 11 bases between. The CDR3 is 14 amino acids. Per the germline V gene, CDR1 is WSHSY and CDR2 is SAAADI. The CDR3 is CASRSTGVNTEAFF. CDR3 nucleotide sequence: TGCGCCAGCAGGTCGACAGGAGTGAACACTGAAGCTTTCTTT.

V and J are TRBV11-2 and TRBJ2-2; D may match TRBD1 or TRBD2 (5 bases each). Trimming stripped 5 bases from V and 5 bases from J, with 15 bases between. The CDR3 loop spans 15 amino acids. Germline V gene data show CDR1 as SGHAT and CDR2 as FQNNGV. CDR3 sequence: CASSPGLRGTGELFF. The DNA of the CDR3 is TGTGCCAGCAGCCCCGGGCTGAGGGGTACCGGGGAGCTGTTTTTT.

The rearrangement joins TRBV7-9 to TRBJ1-2; 8 bases are a match to TRBD1. The ends lost 3 bases at V and 2 bases at J; junction bases unmatched: 5. Germline-derived CDR1 and CDR2 are SEHNR and FQNEAQ (reference sequence). The CDR3 is 15 residues long. CDR3 region: CASSFGQGRNYGYTF. The CDR3 nucleotides are TGTGCCAGCAGCTTTGGACAGGGCCGGAACTATGGCTACACCTTC. Variable domain in full (rest from reference TRBV7-9 and TRBJ1-2): DTGVSQNPRHKITKRGQNVTFRCDPISEHNRLYWYRQTLGQGPEFLTYFQNEAQLEKSRLLSDRFSAERPKGSFSTLEIQRTEQGDSAMYLCASSFGQGRNYGYTFGSGTRLTVV.

The chain carries TRBV10-1 and TRBJ2-7; no clear D. Germline V lookup: CDR1 WNHNN, CDR2 SYGVQD (reference sequence). This CDR3 contains 13 residues. The V end lost 6 bases, the J end lost 2 bases, and 11 bases lay between the germline ends. Here the CDR3 reads CASSLKDAYEQYF. DNA of the CDR3: TGCGCCAGCAGCCTCAAGGACGCCTACGAGCAGTACTTC.

The chain has TRBV25-1 and TRBJ1-1, with D maybe TRBD1 (6 bases). The germline CDR1 and CDR2 sequences are MGHDK and SYGVNS. Trimming took 5 bases from V and 5 from J, leaving 12 bases between them. The CDR3 has 13 residues. The CDR3 spells CASSFAGATEAFF. The CDR3 nucleotides read TGTGCCAGCAGTTTTGCAGGGGCAACTGAAGCTTTCTTT.

The chain links TRBV6-5 to TRBJ1-5, with 9 bases lining up with TRBD1. The CDR3 runs to 14 residues. V trimming: 8 bases; J trimming: 1 base; junction bases outside the gene matches: 3. Germline-derived CDR1 and CDR2 are MNHEY and SVGAGI. The CDR3 DNA follows: TGTGCCAGCGGTGGGACAGGGAGCAATCAGCCCCAGCATTTT. This gives the protein CASGGTGSNQPQHF.

A word on this clone: The junction differs from germline at one of its ends, possibly a read error. CDR3 nucleotides: TGTGCCAGCAGCCTAGCGCAGAGCGGGTACGAGCAGTACTTC. It is translated as CASSLAQSGYEQYF. The rearrangement joins TRBV7-6 to TRBJ2-7; a possible D gene is TRBD2 (6 bases). Germline V gene data show CDR1 as SGHVS and CDR2 as FNYEAQ. The CDR3 is 14 amino acids.

This chain links TRBV19 with TRBJ1-2; maybe TRBD1 (5 bases). Trimming left V 2 bases short and J 4 bases short, with 8 bases between. The germline CDR1 and CDR2 sequences are LNHDA and SQIVND (reference sequence). The CDR3 covers 13 residues. The CDR3 region is CASSIRGTYGYTF. Written as DNA, the CDR3 is TGTGCCAGTAGTATACGAGGGACCTATGGCTACACCTTC.